Included here is one T cell receptor beta chain sequence, with context. High-throughput TCR beta sequencing covered peripheral CD8+ and CD4+ T cells. Random hexamers served to reverse transcribe roughly 0.45 to 1 ug RNA. Across 54 Vbeta and 13 Jbeta, immunoSEQ multiplex PCR amplified TCR beta CDR3. Using its own MiXCR run on the immunoSEQ multiplex PCR reads, TCRdb lists one record per CDR3 protein. Of under 200,000 distinct CDR3 sequences in the sample, 91% were seen once. The data belong to a study of CD8 T cells in Susac syndrome. CDR1 MDHEN and CDR2 SYDVKM come from the germline V gene. V was clipped by 7 bases and J by 9 bases, with 16 bases between them. CDR3 length equals 13 residues.

The receptor was isolated from a human donor with Susac syndrome. The sample was CD4+ T cells from PBMCs. The V and J genes are TRBV28 and TRBJ2-4, with D perhaps given as TRBD1 or TRBD2 (5 bases each). The CDR3 here is CASNRGAWGIQYF. The CDR3 nucleotides are TGTGCCAGCAATCGAGGGGCCTGGGGCATTCAGTACTTC.